The sample holds many counts of the clone carrying this T cell receptor beta chain. The antigen remains unidentified. Both TRBC1 and TRBC2 were covered by a beta constant-region primer of two equimolar oligonucleotides. Ligated cDNA was amplified by four rounds of PCR with nested alpha and beta constant-region primers and SP2. TCRdb independently ran MiXCR on the UMI-ligation and nested PCR reads; one entry per CDR3 protein. This sample has over 20,000 distinct CDR3 sequences, with 7% to 9% found just once. The data derive from a study of naive and memory T cell subsets. After CD4 positive bead selection, the CD4-negative fraction gave CD8 T cells. Study outcomes and limitations: Clonotypes here are unpaired alpha or beta chain sequences. Gini index rose across naive, CM, EM and EMRA in CD4 and CD8. Over 95% of naive TCR sequences appeared only once after error correction, unlike memory subsets.

The sequence was obtained from a human donor in good health. The sequenced sample was central memory CD8+ T cells from blood.

The CDR3 loop reads CSAHELGAQDLGEQFF. The CDR3 nucleotides are TGCAGTGCCCATGAGCTGGGGGCCCAGGATCTCGGTGAGCAGTTCTTC. The chain is built from TRBV20-1 and TRBJ2-1; TRBD1 is a possible D gene (6 bases). Germline CDR1 and CDR2: DFQATT and SNEGSKA (reference sequence). The CDR3 extends over 16 amino acids. Trimming pared 6 bases from V and 9 bases from J, leaving 27 bases between.